This TCR beta chain is drawn from a study of T-cell reconstitution after alpha-beta-depleted transplantation in children. V dropped 3 bases and J dropped 1 base, with 13 bases sitting between them. The length of the CDR3 is 15 residues. Germline-derived CDR1 and CDR2 are SEHNR and FQNEAQ (reference sequence). This sample's TCRbeta library carried unique molecular identifier barcodes. Via MiXCR, TCRdb re-called the PCR reads, giving one row per CDR3 protein. The table lists some 280,000 distinct CDR3 sequences, nearly 10% of them singletons, with over 9.5% in the top ten. The sequence was obtained from a human donor who donated a stem cell graft to a child with SCID. Specimen: PBMCs from the stem cell graft donor, collected from the stem cell graft. The chain employs TRBV7-9 and TRBJ2-7, with D perhaps assigned TRBD1 or TRBD2 (6 bases each). This chain's CDR3 is CASSFDPGASYEQYF. CDR3 DNA sequence: TGTGCCAGCAGCTTCGACCCGGGGGCTTCCTACGAGCAGTACTTC.